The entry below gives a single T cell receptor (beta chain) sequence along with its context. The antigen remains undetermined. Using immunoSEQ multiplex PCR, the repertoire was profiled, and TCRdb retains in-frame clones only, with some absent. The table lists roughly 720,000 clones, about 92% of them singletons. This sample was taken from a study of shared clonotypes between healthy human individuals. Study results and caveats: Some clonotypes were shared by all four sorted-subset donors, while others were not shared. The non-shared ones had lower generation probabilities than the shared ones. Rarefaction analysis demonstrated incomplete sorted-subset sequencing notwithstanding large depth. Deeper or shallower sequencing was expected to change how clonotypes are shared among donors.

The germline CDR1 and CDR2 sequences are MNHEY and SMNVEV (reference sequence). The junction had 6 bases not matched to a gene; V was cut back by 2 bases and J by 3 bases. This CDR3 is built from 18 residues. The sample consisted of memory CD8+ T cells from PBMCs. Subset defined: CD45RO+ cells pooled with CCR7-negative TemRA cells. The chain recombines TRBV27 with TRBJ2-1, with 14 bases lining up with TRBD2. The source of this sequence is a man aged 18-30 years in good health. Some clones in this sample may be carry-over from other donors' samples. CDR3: CASSLGTGTSGGYNEQFF. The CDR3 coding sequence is TGTGCCAGCAGTTTAGGTACCGGGACTAGCGGGGGCTACAATGAGCAGTTCTTC.